The 9 T cell receptor beta chains presented below share a single source sample, sequenced in a study of brain T cells in children with intractable seizures. Clones were sequenced by immunoSEQ multiplex PCR, and TCRdb holds only the in-frame ones, with some missing. There are about 320,000 clones in the sample; roughly 92% occur only once, and 5.5% to 6% lies in the top ten. Time point described: blood from clinic visit 5 months post-surgery; TSC patient then seizure free. The sequencing here drew on peripheral blood, taken 5 to 6 months after surgery. The receptors derive from a boy in the first two years of life with tuberous sclerosis and intractable seizures.

The J gene is TRBJ2-3, the V gene TRBV4-2, with 13 bases aligning to TRBD2. CDR1 and CDR2 from the germline V gene are LGHNA and YNFKEQ. CDR3 size: 17 residues. V gave up 2 bases and J gave up 3 bases; unmatched junction bases: 5. The CDR3 sequence: CASSQTPGLAGTDTQYF. The CDR3 DNA sequence: TGTGCCAGCAGCCAAACTCCGGGACTAGCGGGAACAGATACGCAGTATTTT.

The rearrangement links TRBV4-1 to TRBJ1-5, with 11 bases aligning to TRBD1. The CDR3 sequence is 19 residues long. In germline, CDR1 is MGHRA, CDR2 YSYEKL. The trim removed 3 bases at V and 0 bases at J, leaving 10 bases unmatched. CDR3 sequence: CASSQGQGGLTYSNQPQHF. In DNA, the CDR3 is TGCGCCAGCAGCCAGGGACAGGGGGGTTTAACTTATAGCAATCAGCCCCAGCATTTT.

This chain connects TRBV13 to TRBJ2-7, with TRBD1 matching over 11 bases. CDR1 and CDR2 (germline): PRHDT, FYEKMQ (reference sequence). The CDR3 consists of 15 residues. V shed 5 bases, J shed 5 bases, and the junction held 8 bases outside the gene matches. The CDR3 region is CASSPGTGGANEQYF. CDR3 coding DNA: TGTGCCAGCAGCCCAGGGACAGGGGGAGCGAACGAGCAGTACTTC.

The V gene is TRBV19, the J gene TRBJ2-7; D might be TRBD1 (6 bases). There are 15 residues in the CDR3. Germline V gene sequence: CDR1 LNHDA, CDR2 SQIVND (reference sequence). V lost 5 bases to trimming and J lost 2 bases, with 16 bases between them. CDR3 coding DNA: TGTGCCAGTAGTTCAACCGGGACACAAACCTACGAGCAGTACTTC. It is translated as CASSSTGTQTYEQYF.

The chain couples TRBV5-4 to TRBJ1-3; D unresolved. Trimming cost V 3 bases and J 4 bases, with 14 bases left between them. Germline V CDR1 and CDR2: SGHNT, YYREEE (reference sequence). The CDR3 contains 15 residues. The CDR3 DNA reads as TGTGCCAGCAGCTCCGCGCGGCTGGGCGGAAACACCATATATTTT. This encodes CASSSARLGGNTIYF.

This chain connects TRBV7-8 to TRBJ1-2; weak D call: TRBD1 (5 bases). V shed 6 bases and J shed 2 bases, with 16 bases lying between them. Germline V gene lookup returns CDR1 SGHVS and CDR2 FQNEAQ. CDR3 length: 15 residues. The CDR3 DNA is TGTGCCAGCAGAGGGGACGGAACCAGAAACTATGGCTACACCTTC. Protein product: CASRGDGTRNYGYTF.

The gene calls are TRBV6-5 and TRBJ1-2, with 10 nucleotides matching TRBD1. This CDR3 is 14 amino acids long. The junction had 4 bases not matched to a gene; V was cut back by 6 bases and J by 3 bases. The V gene's germline CDR1 is MNHEY and CDR2 SVGAGI. Here the CDR3 DNA reads TGTGCCAGCAGGACAGGGGGCCAGGACTATGGCTACACCTTC. Amino acid sequence: CASRTGGQDYGYTF.

The chain is built from TRBV11-2 and TRBJ2-1; tentatively, D is TRBD2 (5 bases). The V gene lost 7 bases and the J gene lost 4 bases, with 20 bases spanning the gap. Germline assignment: CDR1 SGHAT and CDR2 FQNNGV. CDR3 length: 16 amino acids. The CDR3: CASTPRSGSYYNEQFF. The DNA of the CDR3 is TGTGCCAGCACCCCCCGTTCGGGGTCCTATTACAATGAGCAGTTCTTC.

V gene TRBV20-1 combines with J gene TRBJ2-1; D perhaps matches TRBD1 (6 bases). This CDR3 is 11 amino acids long. Trimming stripped 6 bases from V and 10 bases from J, with 13 bases between. Germline V CDR1 and CDR2: DFQATT, SNEGSKA (reference sequence). CDR3 residues: CSAPTRGEQFF. In DNA form, the CDR3 reads TGCAGTGCCCCGACAAGGGGGGAGCAGTTCTTC.